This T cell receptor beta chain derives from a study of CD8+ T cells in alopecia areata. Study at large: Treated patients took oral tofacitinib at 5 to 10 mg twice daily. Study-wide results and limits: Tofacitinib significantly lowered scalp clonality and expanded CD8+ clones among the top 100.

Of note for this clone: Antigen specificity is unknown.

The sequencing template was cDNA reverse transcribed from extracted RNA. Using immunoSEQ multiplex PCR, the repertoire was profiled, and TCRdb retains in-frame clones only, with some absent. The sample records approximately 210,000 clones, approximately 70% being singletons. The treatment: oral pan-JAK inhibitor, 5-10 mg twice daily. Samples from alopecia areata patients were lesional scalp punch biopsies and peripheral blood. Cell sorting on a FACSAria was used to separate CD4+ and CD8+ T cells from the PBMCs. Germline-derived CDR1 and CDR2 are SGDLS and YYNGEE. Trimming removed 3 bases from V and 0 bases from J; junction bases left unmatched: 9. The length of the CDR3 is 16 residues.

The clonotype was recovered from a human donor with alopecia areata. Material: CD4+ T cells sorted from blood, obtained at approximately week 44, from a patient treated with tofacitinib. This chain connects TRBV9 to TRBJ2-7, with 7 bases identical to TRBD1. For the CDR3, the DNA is TGTGCCAGCAGCGAGTATGGGACAGCGAGCTCCTACGAGCAGTACTTC. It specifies CASSEYGTASSYEQYF. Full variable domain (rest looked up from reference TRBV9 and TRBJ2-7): DSGVTQTPKHLITATGQRVTLRCSPRSGDLSVYWYQQSLDQGLQFLIQYYNGEERAKGNILERFSAQQFPDLHSELNLSSLELGDSALYFCASSEYGTASSYEQYFGPGTRLTVT.